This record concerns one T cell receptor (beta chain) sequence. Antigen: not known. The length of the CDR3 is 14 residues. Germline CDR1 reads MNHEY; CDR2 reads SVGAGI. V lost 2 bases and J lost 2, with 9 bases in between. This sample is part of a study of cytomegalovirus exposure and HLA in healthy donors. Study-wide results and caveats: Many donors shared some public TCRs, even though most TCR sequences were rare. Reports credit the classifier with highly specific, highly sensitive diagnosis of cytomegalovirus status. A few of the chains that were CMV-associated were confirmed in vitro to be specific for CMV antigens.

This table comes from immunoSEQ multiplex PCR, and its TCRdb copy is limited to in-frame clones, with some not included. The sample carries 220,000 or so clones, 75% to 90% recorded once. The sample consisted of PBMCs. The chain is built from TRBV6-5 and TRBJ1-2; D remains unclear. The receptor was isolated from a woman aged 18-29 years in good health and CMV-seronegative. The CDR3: CASSYGNSNYGYTF. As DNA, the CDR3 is TGTGCCAGCAGTTACGGAAACAGCAACTATGGCTACACCTTC.